This T cell receptor beta chain was sequenced for a study of radiation and T cells in renal cell carcinoma (dated by TCRdb to about 2020). About the study as a whole: The samples were obtained from a clinical trial, where primary renal cell carcinomas were treated with 15 Gy stereotactic body radiation therapy and then removed by nephrectomy 4 weeks afterward. Across all 53 samples, 4,016,671 unique CDR3 nucleotide sequences, encoding roughly 2,600,000 unique CDR3 amino acid sequences, were identified. TCR beta sequencing covered 55 or so samples in total, comprising around 25 tumors and around 27 peripheral blood samples. Results and caveats for the whole study, not just this receptor: Because the trial had a single-armed design, the trial could not examine how radiation dose or scheduling affected the TCR repertoire. Changes in the blood repertoire were not tracked past 4 weeks after treatment. Because pretreatment tumor biopsies were not available, the study could not determine whether clonotypes were already present within the tumor at baseline. Top tumor clonotypes rose in blood from baseline to 2 weeks post-radiation, then contracted by 4 weeks, suggesting transient expansion of tumor-resident clones.

TCR beta libraries were generated from genomic DNA with the immunoSEQ kit, following the manufacturer's recommendations. To prepare the libraries, a first multiplex PCR with proprietary primers was run, followed by a second PCR that added unique barcodes, and a bead cleanup was done after each round. Each sample batch included a kit-provided positive control reaction and a negative control reaction. The final libraries underwent checking on an Agilent 4200 TapeStation D1000 ScreenTape, volumetric pooling, and quantification by qPCR. Sequencing was performed on an Illumina NextSeq500 with a MidOutput 150-cycle cartridge, and 156 Read1 and 15 Index1 cycles were run with kit custom primers. The pooled library was loaded at roughly 0.94 pM with a roughly 20% PhiX control spike-in. On the study's bioinformatics: The vendor-processed data were analyzed in R, and a clonotype was defined as all T cells that share the same CDR3 nucleotide sequence. In the clone abundance analyses, frequencies in each sample were normalized to that sample's 10,000 most abundant clones. Public T cell clones, which averaged fewer than five per sample, were removed prior to analysis. Tumor-enriched clonotypes and baseline blood-enriched clonotypes were defined as those with an abundance difference of at least 32-fold between compartments. A beta-binomial differential abundance model was applied to find clonotypes that expanded or contracted between blood time points. The Baroni-Urbani and Buser coefficient was used to measure tumor-blood repertoire similarity, and groups were compared with two-tailed Wilcoxon tests in R. In TCRdb, the immuneACCESS table is reduced to in-frame sequences with V and J assigned. These tables do not hold every clone; where another copy was compared, an unresolved V gene accounts for under half, and the others remain unexplained. V and J calls and clone size are given by that table; D and trimming were obtained from the DNA. The sample has tens of thousands of clones on record, roughly 72% of them singletons. The biggest ten clones account for less than 7.5% of the sample.

Trimmed from V: 5 bases; trimmed from J: 2 bases; junction bases lacking a gene match: 0. The CDR3 runs 12 amino acids, cysteine and phenylalanine included. The DNA shown is the 36-base CDR3, in frame from base 1. Per the germline V gene (reference sequence), GTSNPN is the CDR1 and SVGIG is the CDR2. Reading the label with the study, this specimen's time point is: blood 2 weeks post-SBRT. Read against the paper, the sample's treatment or condition label means: 15 Gy SBRT to primary tumor, nephrectomy 4 weeks later. To follow tumor-enriched clonotypes, serial peripheral blood was collected from radiation-treated patients at baseline and at 2 weeks and 4 weeks after SBRT. All patients had renal cell carcinoma with clear cell pathology. Genomic DNA for TCR sequencing was prepared using the QIAamp DNA Blood Mini Kit (Qiagen). The analyses included just those samples that passed every quality control check.

As concerns this clone: Its target antigen remains unknown. Base quality data are lacking; no much larger clone is found one base away.

This receptor was taken from a man aged 55 to 69 with renal cell carcinoma. This receptor chain uses TRBV30 and TRBJ2-7; TRBD1 aligns with 10 central bases. The specimen comprised blood, sampled from a patient whose treatment included radiotherapy and nephrectomy. Read as DNA, the sequence is TGTGCCTGGGGACAGGGGGCCTACGAGCAGTACTTC. Its translation is CAWGQGAYEQYF. This CDR3, with the reference TRBV30 and TRBJ2-7 proteins standing in past its ends, gives the full variable domain SQTIHQWPATLVQPVGSPLSLECTVEGTSNPNLYWYRQAAGRGLQLLFYSVGIGQISSEVPQNLSASRPQDRQFILSSKKLLLSDSGFYLCAWGQGAYEQYFGPGTRLTVT.